This T cell receptor beta chain emerged from a study of T cell responses to AZD1222 COVID-19 vaccine. The overall study: It was second doses at about 4 or about 12 weeks that were pooled. General observations from the study: The peak T cell response came first, and repertoires were sampled only after it. The sample set comprised mostly white British donors with more females, and clonal diversity was possibly underestimated.

In germline, CDR1 is SGHTA, CDR2 FQGNSA. J lost 3 bases, V lost 5 bases, and 6 bases had no gene match. There are 14 residues in the CDR3. Clones were sequenced by immunoSEQ multiplex PCR, and TCRdb holds only the in-frame ones, with some missing. The table includes approximately 110,000 clones, 80% to 90% detected once. In this sample, this clone turned up a few times. The target antigen is unknown. The receptor's source is an adult in good health. The genes are TRBV7-2 and TRBJ2-7, with 8 bases that match TRBD2. The input for sequencing was peripheral blood, taken on day 0 of AZD1222 vaccination. The CDR3 protein is CASSQPGGGYEQYF. The CDR3 DNA is TGTGCCAGCAGCCAGCCGGGGGGGGGCTACGAGCAGTACTTC.